This T cell receptor (beta chain) stems from a study of cytomegalovirus exposure and HLA in healthy donors. Study information: The Caucasian-associated ancestry cluster contained about four fifths of the approximately 400 genotyped donors.

This clone was recorded a few times. What it binds is not known. The V and J ends lost 6 bases and 10 bases, in that order; junction bases with no gene match: 18. Germline V lookup: CDR1 SQVTM, CDR2 ANQGSEA. The CDR3 is 15 residues long. 13 Jbeta primers and 60 Vbeta primers were used for the PCR. Assay used: immunoSEQ multiplex PCR; TCRdb lists only in-frame clones, some missing. The table has about 140,000 clones, more than 75% seen once; the top ten hold about 3.4%. The study's findings and limits: In a later analysis, parvovirus B19, influenza, CMV and Epstein-Barr virus appeared linked to several top co-occurrence clusters. No immune exposure information besides CMV serostatus was available. Later analysis identified a missense DCLRE1C variant that was linked to TCR beta V- and J-gene trimming.

This chain links TRBV29-1 with TRBJ2-1; 7 bases are shared with TRBD2. This TCR was recovered from a female donor in good health and CMV-seronegative. The sample consisted of PBMCs. CDR3 amino acids: CSVLGVAGLTGEQFF. The DNA of the CDR3 is TGCAGCGTCCTTGGGGTAGCGGGTCTTACGGGGGAGCAGTTCTTC.